This TCR beta chain stems from a study of T cell responses to AZD1222 COVID-19 vaccine. CDR1 and CDR2 (germline): SQVTM, ANQGSEA. Trimming took 7 bases from V and 0 from J; bases not matched to a gene: 4. The CDR3 is 13 residues long. Using immunoSEQ multiplex PCR, the repertoire was profiled, and TCRdb retains in-frame clones only, with some absent. The data contain about 100,000 clones, roughly 89% of them singletons. The material sequenced was peripheral blood, taken on day 0 of AZD1222 vaccination. The clonotype comes from an adult in good health. The genes are TRBV29-1 and TRBJ1-1, with 8 bases lining up with TRBD1. The CDR3 loop is CSASGQVNTEAFF. CDR3 coding DNA: TGCAGCGCATCGGGACAGGTGAACACTGAAGCTTTCTTT.